This TCR beta chain came from a study of CD8 T cells in ankylosing spondylitis. TCRdb itself ran the 5' RACE reads through MiXCR, one entry per CDR3 protein. The table has approximately 220,000 distinct CDR3 sequences, approximately 24% seen once. From germline, CDR1 is SQVTM and CDR2 ANQGSEA. This CDR3 spans 13 amino acids. V was clipped by 4 bases and J by 8 bases; unmatched bases: 8. V usage is TRBV29-1 and J usage is TRBJ2-1; 7 nucleotides match TRBD2. This receptor was obtained from a male donor with ankylosing spondylitis or in good health (not recorded which). The specimen sequenced was blood, either unsorted or a sorted T cell fraction (not recorded which). The DNA of the CDR3 is TGCAGCGTTGGATTCGGCGGGAGTTATGAGCAGTTCTTC. This gives the protein CSVGFGGSYEQFF.